The rows below give T cell receptor beta chains drawn from one sample of a study of T-cell memory formation after mild COVID-19. Each CDR3 protein gets one entry after TCRdb re-called the 5' RACE reads with MiXCR. This table has hundreds of thousands of distinct CDR3 sequences, roughly 15% appearing once. Sequencing was carried out using PBMCs or a T cell subset sorted from them (not recorded which). These receptors all come from a man between 18 and 29 years old who had mild COVID-19 (a few samples of this study predate the infection). Cell type and time point are not known. CDR3s include the opening cysteine and the closing phenylalanine or tryptophan. Each record gives: clone size, CDR3 length, V gene, J gene, D gene, CDR3 protein, CDR3 DNA. A D gene is named only where the DNA matches it firmly. Size is stated for part of the rows, as once, few or many counts, or as a class when the clone is expanded.

.,14,TRBV27,TRBJ2-3,.,CASSLLTDTDTQYF,TGTGCCAGCAGTCTCCTGACAGACACAGATACGCAGTATTTT
.,11,TRBV6-5,TRBJ2-7,.,CASSYAGEQYF,TGTGCCAGCAGTTACGCGGGCGAGCAGTACTTC
.,16,TRBV5-1,TRBJ2-3,.,CASSLARLESTDTQYF,TGCGCCAGCAGCTTGGCGCGACTAGAGAGCACAGATACGCAGTATTTT
many,14,TRBV2,TRBJ2-7,TRBD2,CASLAGVVSYEQYF,TGTGCCAGCCTAGCGGGGGTTGTCTCCTACGAGCAGTACTTC
many,13,TRBV7-2,TRBJ2-1,TRBD1,CASSLGQGRAQFF,TGTGCCAGCAGCTTGGGACAGGGTCGCGCGCAGTTCTTC
.,16,TRBV5-8,TRBJ2-1,TRBD2,CASSLDGRGVQNEQFF,TGTGCCAGCAGCTTGGACGGGAGGGGTGTACAAAATGAGCAGTTCTTC
few,14,TRBV10-3,TRBJ2-2,.,CAISESPVTGELFF,TGTGCCATCAGTGAGTCACCAGTCACCGGGGAGCTGTTTTTT
few,12,TRBV6-5,TRBJ1-4,.,CASSQDNEKLFF,TGTGCCAGCAGTCAGGATAATGAAAAACTGTTTTTT
many,18,TRBV5-1,TRBJ2-4,TRBD2,CASSFSPPAGGQRNIQYF,TGCGCCAGCAGCTTCTCCCCACCAGCGGGGGGACAAAGGAACATTCAGTACTTC
.,12,TRBV20-1,TRBJ2-7,.,CSARAGGGEQYF,TGCAGTGCTAGGGCCGGGGGCGGCGAGCAGTACTTC
.,16,TRBV6-2/TRBV6-3,TRBJ1-1,.,CASSYSLRSRGTEAFF,TGTGCCAGCAGTTACTCGTTGCGAAGTCGAGGCACTGAAGCTTTCTTT
.,15,TRBV12-3/TRBV12-4,TRBJ2-2,.,CASSLGRRNTGELFF,TGTGCCAGCAGTTTAGGCCGGAGAAACACCGGGGAGCTGTTTTTT
many,17,TRBV15,TRBJ2-5,TRBD2,CATSRLRAGGRQETQYF,TGTGCCACCAGCAGGCTCCGGGCGGGGGGCCGCCAAGAGACCCAGTACTTC
few,17,TRBV11-1,TRBJ2-2,.,CASSLSDSAREAGELFF,TGTGCCAGCAGCTTATCCGACAGCGCTCGAGAGGCCGGGGAGCTGTTTTTT
.,15,TRBV7-2,TRBJ1-1,.,CASSLTQGYKSEAFF,TGTGCCAGCAGCTTAACCCAGGGGTATAAGTCTGAAGCTTTCTTT
few,10,TRBV12-3/TRBV12-4,TRBJ2-3,.,CASVGDTQYF,TGTGCCAGCGTTGGGGATACGCAGTATTTT
.,13,TRBV7-7,TRBJ2-1,.,CASSPALYNEQFF,TGTGCTAGCAGCCCAGCACTTTACAATGAGCAGTTCTTC
.,19,TRBV27,TRBJ2-1,TRBD1,CASTVSWTGHVSSYNEQFF,TGTGCCAGCACCGTAAGCTGGACAGGGCATGTAAGCTCCTACAATGAGCAGTTCTTC
few,18,TRBV6-5,TRBJ2-7,.,CASSARPPGNWESYEQYF,TGTGCCAGCAGTGCACGGCCACCGGGGAACTGGGAGTCCTACGAGCAGTACTTC
.,16,TRBV6-2/TRBV6-3,TRBJ2-3,.,CASTYTRRAPGDTQYF,TGTGCCAGCACCTATACTCGCCGGGCGCCGGGGGATACGCAGTATTTT
few,16,TRBV20-1,TRBJ2-4,TRBD1,CSAGKDRSIAKNIQYF,TGCAGTGCTGGCAAGGACAGGAGCATAGCCAAAAACATTCAGTACTTC
few,15,TRBV12-3/TRBV12-4,TRBJ2-1,TRBD1,CASTPRQGPYNEQFF,TGTGCCAGCACTCCAAGACAGGGCCCCTACAATGAGCAGTTCTTC
.,14,TRBV2,TRBJ1-5,.,CASSEIGGDQPQHF,TGTGCCAGCAGTGAGATCGGGGGAGATCAGCCCCAGCATTTT
.,13,TRBV5-1,TRBJ1-2,.,CASSLGRENGYTF,TGCGCCAGCAGCTTGGGAAGGGAAAATGGCTACACCTTC
once,11,TRBV29-1,TRBJ1-1,.,CSVDGINKAFF,TGCAGCGTTGACGGGATTAACAAGGCTTTCTTT
few,17,TRBV19,TRBJ2-3,TRBD2,CASSIDRGTSDTDTQYF,TGTGCCAGTAGTATAGACCGGGGGACTAGCGACACAGATACGCAGTATTTT
few,16,TRBV10-3,TRBJ1-5,.,CAISSRSAEGEQPQHF,TGTGCCATCAGTTCCAGATCGGCAGAGGGGGAGCAGCCCCAGCATTTT
few,16,TRBV24-1,TRBJ2-2,TRBD2,CATSDVAGVRSGELFF,TGTGCCACCAGTGATGTAGCGGGGGTGAGGTCCGGGGAGCTGTTTTTT
few,11,TRBV7-3,TRBJ2-7,.,CASFSADEQYF,TGTGCCAGCTTTTCCGCTGACGAGCAGTACTTC
.,16,TRBV12-3/TRBV12-4,TRBJ1-1,.,CASRLPRHPLNTEAFF,TGTGCCAGCAGATTACCAAGACATCCCCTGAACACTGAAGCTTTCTTT
.,16,TRBV12-3/TRBV12-4,TRBJ2-2,TRBD2,CASSLAAGVYTGELFF,TGTGCCAGCAGTTTAGCGGCGGGGGTCTACACCGGGGAGCTGTTTTTT
.,16,TRBV7-2,TRBJ1-2,.,CASSLGGGASPYGYTF,TGTGCCAGCAGCTTAGGTGGGGGGGCCTCTCCCTATGGCTACACCTTC
many,15,TRBV5-1,TRBJ2-1,.,CASSLIGGSYNEQFF,TGCGCCAGCAGCTTGATCGGGGGCTCCTACAATGAGCAGTTCTTC
few,14,TRBV6-2/TRBV6-3,TRBJ1-5,.,CASSYGLEDQPQHF,TGTGCCAGCAGTTACGGTTTGGAGGATCAGCCCCAGCATTTT
few,18,TRBV4-3,TRBJ2-2,.,CASSQEGHRTLNTGELFF,TGCGCCAGCAGCCAAGAGGGACACCGCACCTTGAACACCGGGGAGCTGTTTTTT
few,15,TRBV9,TRBJ2-1,TRBD1,CASSTRDRVYNEQFF,TGTGCCAGCAGCACCCGGGACAGGGTATACAATGAGCAGTTCTTC
few,13,TRBV20-1,TRBJ1-5,.,CSARGTLEFPQHF,TGCAGTGCTAGGGGGACCCTAGAGTTTCCCCAGCATTTT
.,14,TRBV5-1,TRBJ2-1,.,CASSLVAGHNEQFF,TGCGCCAGCAGCTTGGTTGCGGGCCACAATGAGCAGTTCTTC
.,14,TRBV5-6,TRBJ2-7,.,CASSLLRGVNEQYF,TGTGCCAGCAGCTTGCTCAGGGGTGTCAACGAGCAGTACTTC
few,17,TRBV5-1,TRBJ2-3,TRBD1,CASSSTSYRGHRDTQYF,TGCGCCAGCAGCTCTACTAGTTACAGGGGGCACCGAGATACGCAGTATTTT
.,16,TRBV10-3,TRBJ1-1,TRBD1,CAIGGRQGPRGTEAFF,TGTGCCATCGGGGGGCGACAGGGGCCCCGGGGCACTGAAGCTTTCTTT
.,17,TRBV4-1,TRBJ1-1,TRBD1,CASSQVGTGEEDTEAFF,TGCGCCAGCAGCCAAGTTGGAACAGGGGAGGAGGACACTGAAGCTTTCTTT
.,13,TRBV19,TRBJ1-1,.,CASSIERNTEAFF,TGTGCCAGTAGTATTGAAAGGAACACTGAAGCTTTCTTT
few,15,TRBV10-3,TRBJ1-4,.,CAISEQTGTGEKLFF,TGTGCCATCAGTGAGCAGACAGGAACCGGCGAAAAACTGTTTTTT
few,15,TRBV28,TRBJ1-2,.,CASSLVGRANYGYTF,TGTGCCAGCAGTTTAGTTGGCAGGGCTAACTATGGCTACACCTTC
few,16,TRBV4-1,TRBJ2-5,TRBD2,CASSQALAGGLETQYF,TGCGCCAGCAGCCAAGCCCTAGCGGGGGGGCTTGAGACCCAGTACTTC
.,14,TRBV5-4,TRBJ1-4,.,CASSRDEENEKLFF,TGTGCCAGCAGCCGGGACGAGGAAAATGAAAAACTGTTTTTT
.,14,TRBV4-3,TRBJ2-6,.,CASSQILGANVLTF,TGCGCCAGCAGCCAGATTCTTGGGGCCAACGTCCTGACTTTC
.,16,TRBV20-1,TRBJ1-2,TRBD1,CSARNPTGRHNYGYTF,TGCAGTGCTAGAAATCCGACAGGGAGGCATAACTATGGCTACACCTTC
few,12,TRBV12-3/TRBV12-4,TRBJ2-5,TRBD1,CASGTDQETQYF,TGTGCCAGCGGGACAGACCAAGAGACCCAGTACTTC
.,13,TRBV6-5,TRBJ1-1,.,CASSYSRATRAFF,TGTGCCAGCAGTTACTCGCGGGCGACAAGGGCTTTCTTT
few,17,TRBV27,TRBJ2-3,TRBD2,CASSLLASGGATDTQYF,TGTGCCAGCAGTTTGTTGGCTAGCGGGGGGGCGACAGATACGCAGTATTTT
.,14,TRBV4-2,TRBJ1-3,.,CASSQDYSGNTIYF,TGTGCCAGCAGCCAAGACTACTCTGGAAACACCATATATTTT
few,16,TRBV7-3,TRBJ2-1,TRBD1,CASSARGQGNYNEQFF,TGTGCCAGCAGCGCCCGCGGACAGGGCAACTACAATGAGCAGTTCTTC
few,12,TRBV6-5,TRBJ1-2,.,CASGPFLYGYTF,TGTGCCAGCGGACCCTTTCTCTATGGCTACACCTTC